These 20 T cell receptor beta chains originate from one sample sequenced in a study of blood T cell repertoires in COVID-19 (dated by TCRdb to the early 2020s). The library was prepared using the immunoSEQ multiplex PCR assay. What TCRdb holds here is the immuneACCESS table cut down to in-frame rearrangements. Part of the clones is not present; checked against another copy, under half of the missing clones reflect an unresolved V gene, and the others are unexplained. Across this sample there are just over 200,000 clones, with over 60% seen only once. The ten largest clonotypes hold around 5.8% of the sample. Sequenced sample: peripheral blood. These TCRs come from a woman in her 70s with acute or convalescent COVID-19.

This chain links TRBV29-1 with TRBJ2-5; D is uncertain. This CDR3 contains 12 residues. The V gene's germline CDR1 is SQVTM and CDR2 ANQGSEA. With 3 bases removed from V and 3 bases from J, the gap between germline ends came to 8 bases. The CDR3 protein is CSVDPSEETQYF. The CDR3 DNA reads as TGCAGCGTTGACCCCAGCGAAGAGACCCAGTACTTC.

The table lists this clone with a few counts. The chain carries TRBV29-1 and TRBJ2-6; TRBD2 is a possible D gene (6 bases). The CDR3 is made up of 14 amino acids. The ends were cut back, 4 bases at V and 1 base at J, with 8 bases in the middle. In germline, CDR1 is SQVTM, CDR2 ANQGSEA. This CDR3 reads CSVVAGSGANVLTF. CDR3 bases: TGCAGCGTTGTGGCGGGATCTGGGGCCAACGTCCTGACTTTC.

The chain employs TRBV7-9 and TRBJ1-1; D gene unclear. The germline V gene has CDR1 SEHNR and CDR2 FQNEAQ (reference sequence). The CDR3 consists of 15 residues. Deletions cut 7 bases from V and 6 bases from J, with 21 bases between. The CDR3 protein is CASIRSGPVSAEAFF. In DNA, the CDR3 is TGTGCCAGCATAAGGTCAGGCCCAGTTAGCGCTGAAGCTTTCTTT.

This clone was seen only once. The chain couples TRBV5-1 to TRBJ2-3; a possible D gene is TRBD2 (5 bases). Germline CDR1 is SGHRS and CDR2 is YFSETQ. CDR3 length equals 13 residues. V lost 4 bases and J 5 bases, leaving 11 bases between the germline ends. CDR3 sequence: CASSPGYGDTQYF. CDR3 in DNA: TGCGCCAGCAGCCCGGGATATGGAGATACGCAGTATTTT.

The rearrangement uses TRBV7-2 and TRBJ2-7; unclear D gene. Trimming cost V 5 bases and J 6 bases, with 17 bases left between them. The CDR3 loop spans 14 amino acids. Germline lookup yields CDR1 SGHTA and CDR2 FQGNSA. This CDR3 is CASSRTSWAGEQYF. CDR3 nucleotide sequence: TGTGCCAGCAGCCGCACCTCCTGGGCCGGCGAGCAGTACTTC.

The chain is built from TRBV29-1 and TRBJ2-7; possibly TRBD2 for D (6 bases). V was cut by 5 bases and J by 1 base, with 18 bases left in between. The CDR3 is 15 amino acids. CDR1 and CDR2 from the germline V gene are SQVTM and ANQGSEA. The CDR3 sequence: CSVPYRGTSSYEQYF. The DNA of the CDR3 is TGCAGCGTTCCCTACCGGGGGACTTCGTCCTACGAGCAGTACTTC.

The V and J genes are TRBV2 and TRBJ1-2; 8 bases agree with TRBD1. Germline V gene data show CDR1 as SNHLY and CDR2 as FYNNEI. The ends lost 5 bases at V and 3 bases at J; junction bases unmatched: 20. This CDR3 spans 19 amino acids. The CDR3 here is CASSLRRKGQGARHYGYTF. CDR3 coding DNA: TGTGCCAGCAGTCTCCGCAGAAAAGGGCAGGGGGCTAGACACTATGGCTACACCTTC.

This clone was seen a handful of times. This chain connects TRBV4-1 to TRBJ1-6; D is undetermined. The CDR3 extends over 12 amino acids. V dropped 5 bases and J dropped 7 bases, with 6 bases sitting between them. Looked up from germline, CDR1 is MGHRA and CDR2 is YSYEKL. CDR3 DNA: TGCGCCAGCAGCTACTCGAATTCACCCCTCCACTTT. Translating gives CASSYSNSPLHF.

The gene calls are TRBV7-6 and TRBJ2-3; 7 nucleotides agree with TRBD2. Trimming at V came to 1 base and at J to 5 bases, leaving 9 bases not matched to a gene. From germline, CDR1 is SGHVS and CDR2 FNYEAQ. The CDR3 consists of 16 residues. CDR3 DNA sequence: TGTGCCAGCAGCTTAGGGCCGGCGGGAGTTGTAGATACGCAGTATTTT. Translation gives CASSLGPAGVVDTQYF.

This clone was seen more than once but under ten times. The CDR3 DNA is TGTGCCAGCAGCTTGGGGCCGGGAACCAAAAACATTCAGTACTTC. Amino acids: CASSLGPGTKNIQYF. This rearrangement joins TRBV5-5 to TRBJ2-4, with D possibly being TRBD2 (5 bases). The CDR3 sequence is 15 residues long. With 0 bases removed from V and 2 bases from J, the gap between germline ends came to 9 bases. Germline V gene data show CDR1 as SGHKS and CDR2 as YYEKEE (reference sequence). Looking up the rest from reference TRBV5-5 and TRBJ2-4 gives the full variable domain: DAGVTQSPTHLIKTRGQQVTLRCSPISGHKSVSWYQQVLGQGPQFIFQYYEKEERGRGNFPDRFSARQFPNYSSELNVNALLLGDSALYLCASSLGPGTKNIQYFGAGTRLSVL.

V usage is TRBV6-5 and J usage is TRBJ2-1; 7 nucleotides match TRBD1. Germline V lookup: CDR1 MNHEY, CDR2 SVGAGI. Trimming at V came to 3 bases and at J to 4 bases, leaving 6 bases not matched to a gene. CDR3 length equals 15 residues. This chain's CDR3 is CASSYIGGRYNEQFF. As DNA, the CDR3 is TGTGCCAGCAGTTATATAGGGGGCCGATACAATGAGCAGTTCTTC.

This chain connects TRBV10-3 to TRBJ1-1; the D gene is possibly TRBD1 (5 bases). The germline V gene encodes CDR1 ENHRY and CDR2 SYGVKD. Deletions cut 4 bases from V and 0 bases from J, with 6 bases between. This CDR3 contains 13 residues. CDR3 amino acids: CAISGQLNTEAFF. CDR3 in DNA: TGTGCCATCAGTGGACAGCTGAACACTGAAGCTTTCTTT.

V and J are TRBV6-6 and TRBJ2-5; tentative D call: TRBD1 (6 bases). CDR1 and CDR2 (germline): MNHNY, SVGAGI (reference sequence). V shed 0 bases and J shed 2 bases, with 10 bases lying between them. The CDR3 is 15 residues long. The CDR3 nucleotides read TGTGCCAGCAGTTACTCGAGGACAGATCAAGAGACCCAGTACTTC. Translating gives CASSYSRTDQETQYF.

The chain is built from TRBV5-5 and TRBJ1-2; 10 bases are shared with TRBD1. Trimming took 4 bases from V and 2 from J; bases not matched to a gene: 2. The CDR3 consists of 14 residues. Germline V gene data show CDR1 as SGHKS and CDR2 as YYEKEE (reference sequence). The CDR3 bases are TGTGCCAGCAGCCGACAGGGGGCCAACTATGGCTACACCTTC. It codes for CASSRQGANYGYTF.

CDR3 sequence (DNA): TGTGCCAGCAGCTTAGTGACCCCCGGGCTAGCGGGGTTCCAAGAGACCCAGTACTTC. Translation gives CASSLVTPGLAGFQETQYF. This chain connects TRBV7-9 to TRBJ2-5; TRBD2 matches at 9 bases. The ends lost 1 base at V and 1 base at J; junction bases unmatched: 13. The CDR3 length is 19 residues. CDR1 is SEHNR and CDR2 is FQNEAQ in the germline V gene (reference sequence).

The gene calls are TRBV10-3 and TRBJ2-7, with D perhaps matching TRBD2 (6 bases). The CDR3 loop spans 12 amino acids. The V and J ends lost 10 bases and 1 base respectively, with 11 bases between them. CDR1 is ENHRY and CDR2 is SYGVKD in the germline V gene. CDR3 amino acids: CATGERSYEQYF. For the CDR3, the DNA is TGTGCCACGGGGGAGCGGTCCTACGAGCAGTACTTC.

This clone was seen only a few times. The rearrangement links TRBV10-3 to TRBJ2-5; 11 bases match TRBD2. Germline V gene lookup returns CDR1 ENHRY and CDR2 SYGVKD. CDR3 length equals 16 residues. V shed 6 bases, J shed 5 bases, and the junction held 11 bases outside the gene matches. CDR3 sequence (DNA): TGTGCCATCAGGCCGGGACTAGCGGTAATGGGGGAGACCCAGTACTTC. Translating it yields CAIRPGLAVMGETQYF.

The chain uses TRBV7-9 and TRBJ1-1, with TRBD1 identical over 7 bases. The CDR3 is 12 residues long. CDR1 and CDR2 (germline): SEHNR, FQNEAQ (reference sequence). The V gene end was trimmed by 5 bases and the J gene end by 9 bases; junction bases not matched to a gene: 6. The chain's CDR3 is CASSNRTGQAFF. The CDR3 coding sequence is TGTGCCAGCAGCAACCGGACAGGACAAGCTTTCTTT.

This clone was recorded once. The J gene is TRBJ2-1, the V gene TRBV25-1; 11 bases are shared with TRBD2. The CDR3 runs to 17 residues. The germline V gene encodes CDR1 MGHDK and CDR2 SYGVNS. The ends lost 0 bases at V and 4 bases at J; junction bases unmatched: 5. CDR3: CASSEYAGLAEYNEQFF. The CDR3 DNA follows: TGTGCCAGCAGTGAATATGCGGGACTAGCGGAATACAATGAGCAGTTCTTC.

On this clone: The junction and the germline gene differ at one end; a read error may be behind it. V usage is TRBV6-5 and J usage is TRBJ2-1; a possible D gene is TRBD2 (6 bases). Germline-derived CDR1 and CDR2 are MNHEY and SVGAGI. CDR3 length: 13 amino acids. The CDR3 sequence: CASSPGLALASIF. The CDR3 DNA reads as TGTGCCAGCAGCCCCGGGCTAGCGCTCGCCTCCATCTTC.